This T cell receptor (beta chain) stems from a study of shared clonotypes between healthy human individuals. Study-level results: Non-shared clonotypes had lower generation probabilities than clonotypes shared by all four sorted-subset donors.

Concerning this clone: The antigen is undetermined.

All donors qualified as healthy HIV-negative adults and had experienced no recent acute infections or vaccinations. V was shortened by 2 bases and J by 2 bases, with 19 bases between the two germline ends. The CDR3 extends over 18 amino acids. Germline V gene sequence: CDR1 KGHSH, CDR2 LQKENI. Clones were sequenced by immunoSEQ multiplex PCR, and TCRdb holds only the in-frame ones, with some missing. The sample carries fewer than 1.6 million clones, approximately 98.5% recorded once. The clonotype was recovered from a young man in good health. Material for sequencing was naive CD4+ T cells sorted from blood. Subset denoted: CD45RA+ positively selected. The chain joins TRBV18 to TRBJ2-1; a possible D gene is TRBD1 (6 bases). CDR3 nucleotide sequence: TGTGCCAGCTCACCAATCAGGACAGCCTCACCTACCTACAATGAGCAGTTCTTC. This codes for CASSPIRTASPTYNEQFF.